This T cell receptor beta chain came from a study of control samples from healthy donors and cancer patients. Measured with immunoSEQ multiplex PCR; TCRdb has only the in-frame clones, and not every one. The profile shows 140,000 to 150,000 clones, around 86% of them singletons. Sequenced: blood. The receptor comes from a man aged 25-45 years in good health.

Here the CDR3 DNA reads TGTGCCAGCAGCCCAACGACAGGGTACGCTGGAAACACCATATATTTT. This sequence encodes CASSPTTGYAGNTIYF. The genes are TRBV9 and TRBJ1-3; 7 bases are shared with TRBD1. Germline V CDR1 and CDR2: SGDLS, YYNGEE. V gave up 4 bases and J gave up 2 bases; unmatched junction bases: 9. The CDR3 totals 16 residues.